Below, 9 T cell receptor beta chains from the same sample are listed, as sequenced in a study of T cell repertoires in cytomegalovirus infection. One entry per CDR3 protein, called by TCRdb with MiXCR from the reads. The sample yields about 400,000 distinct CDR3 sequences, around a sixth seen once. Sequences were obtained from PBMCs. These receptors came from a human donor in good health (CMV status not recorded). Some clones in this sample may be carry-over from other donors' samples.

This clonotype was counted many times. The rearrangement uses TRBV7-2 and TRBJ1-2; tentative D call: TRBD1 (6 bases). The CDR3 has 14 residues. Germline V gene lookup returns CDR1 SGHTA and CDR2 FQGNSA. V gave up 4 bases and J gave up 8 bases, with 17 bases separating them. CDR3 loop: CASSYDRNPGGYTF. The CDR3 nucleotides read TGTGCCAGCAGCTACGACAGGAACCCGGGGGGCTACACCTTC.

This clonotype has a handful of counts. The gene calls are TRBV6-6 and TRBJ1-5; no clear D. CDR1 is MNHNY and CDR2 is SVGAGI in the germline V gene (reference sequence). V was cut by 1 base and J by 1 base, with 20 bases left in between. The CDR3 has 19 amino acids. The CDR3 bases are TGTGCCAGCAGTTACTACCCCCGAGGGCGTTCAGGAAGCAATCAGCCCCAGCATTTT. It is translated as CASSYYPRGRSGSNQPQHF.

This clonotype has more than one count but fewer than ten. The chain has TRBV5-1 and TRBJ1-2, with a weak D call TRBD1 (5 bases). This CDR3 is 14 amino acids long. In germline, CDR1 is SGHRS, CDR2 YFSETQ. V shed 0 bases and J shed 4 bases, with 10 bases lying between them. CDR3 in amino acids: CASSLGGDLYGYTF. CDR3 nucleotides: TGCGCCAGCAGCTTGGGTGGGGACCTCTATGGCTACACCTTC.

This rearrangement joins TRBV7-2 to TRBJ2-1, with no clear D. Germline-derived CDR1 and CDR2 are SGHTA and FQGNSA. The CDR3 spans 12 residues. Trimming removed 4 bases from V and 7 bases from J, with 8 bases in between. CDR3 loop: CASSWLENEQFF. The CDR3 DNA follows: TGTGCCAGCAGCTGGCTAGAGAATGAGCAGTTCTTC.

This clonotype appeared a few times. The chain links TRBV28 to TRBJ2-5; no clear D. CDR3 length equals 12 residues. Between the trimmed V and J ends, which lost 3 bases and 8 bases, there was a span of 10 bases. Germline CDR1 and CDR2: MDHEN and SYDVKM. The CDR3 DNA follows: TGTGCCAGCAGTTTTACCCATCGAACCCAGTACTTC. It yields the protein CASSFTHRTQYF.

This clonotype was counted many times. The chain is built from TRBV7-6 and TRBJ2-2; tentative D call: TRBD1 (6 bases). Germline CDR1 reads SGHVS; CDR2 reads FNYEAQ. This CDR3 is built from 16 residues. V shed 0 bases and J shed 4 bases, with 12 bases lying between them. Here the CDR3 reads CASSLAQGLSTGELFF. In DNA, the CDR3 is TGTGCCAGCAGCTTAGCGCAGGGGTTGAGCACCGGGGAGCTGTTTTTT.

In its sample, this clonotype was seen a few times. This chain connects TRBV5-1 to TRBJ1-2; no definite D call. The CDR3 has 12 residues. Germline CDR1 SGHRS, CDR2 YFSETQ. V lost 4 bases, J lost 1 base, and 5 bases lay in between. The CDR3 DNA reads TGCGCCAGCAGCGTGGATAACTATGGCTACACCTTC. Translating gives CASSVDNYGYTF.

This clonotype came up a few times. The rearrangement joins TRBV2 to TRBJ1-4; no clear D gene. V lost 7 bases to trimming and J lost 7 bases, with 10 bases between them. This CDR3 has 12 residues. Germline CDR1 reads SNHLY; CDR2 reads FYNNEI. Here the CDR3 DNA reads TGTGCCAGCACTCGGCAACCTGAAAAACTGTTTTTT. Translating it yields CASTRQPEKLFF.

This clonotype was detected only once. This chain links TRBV7-2 with TRBJ2-7; 8 nucleotides align to TRBD2. There are 17 residues in the CDR3. The germline gives CDR1 SGHTA, CDR2 FQGNSA. Trimming took 1 base from V and 4 from J; bases not matched to a gene: 12. The CDR3, as DNA: TGTGCCAGCAGCTTAGTGTCGAGGGGCGGGGGGTTTTACGAGCAGTACTTC. Translated: CASSLVSRGGGFYEQYF. Full variable domain (missing parts from reference TRBV7-2 and TRBJ2-7): GAGVSQSPSNKVTEKGKDVELRCDPISGHTALYWYRQSLGQGLEFLIYFQGNSAPDKSGLPSDRFSAERTGGSVSTLTIQRTQQEDSAVYLCASSLVSRGGGFYEQYFGPGTRLTVT.